The clone carrying this T cell receptor beta chain has at least ten counts. Its antigen is not known. The record originates from a study of Graves' ophthalmopathy and Graves' hyperthyroidism. Background on the study: Peripheral blood sampling occurred at initial diagnosis, before any treatment. The study's findings and limits: Blood also contained most of the expanded thyroid clonotypes above 0.001 frequency.

Other autoimmune diseases, uncontrolled infections, pregnancy or lactation excluded patients from enrollment. The PBMCs were taken from around 9.1 ml of fresh peripheral blood. TCR beta CDR3 amplification used RNA transcripts. Investigators did first-round RT-PCR with HTBI primers, then second-round multiplex PCR. In TCRdb, the multiplex PCR reads were re-called with MiXCR into one record per CDR3 protein. The repertoire consists of about 400,000 distinct CDR3 sequences, with around 20% occurring once and the leading ten covering roughly 1.5%. The CDR3 loop spans 18 amino acids. CDR1 is LNHDA and CDR2 is SQIVND in the germline V gene (reference sequence). V lost 4 bases and J lost 1, with 19 bases in between.

This chain links TRBV19 with TRBJ2-2, with D perhaps matching TRBD1 or TRBD2 (5 bases each). The TCR sequence derives from a woman under 30 with Graves' ophthalmopathy. The sequencing sample was made of peripheral blood. The CDR3 region is CASSTGTLRRKNTGELFF. The CDR3 DNA is TGTGCCAGTAGTACCGGGACCCTCAGAAGAAAGAACACCGGGGAGCTGTTTTTT.